The present entry profiles one T cell receptor beta chain with its context. The entry originates in a study of blood T cell repertoires in COVID-19. Study overall: Sources were T cells, B-cell-depleted T cells, or PBMCs; the material itself was cDNA or gDNA.

Grouping used clinical history reported by participants in a survey and questionnaire. Recovered Cohort 3 donors showed two negative PCRs, clearance, or symptom resolution. Using immunoSEQ multiplex PCR, the repertoire was profiled, and TCRdb retains in-frame clones only, with some absent. The sample contains some 200,000 clones, around four fifths of which appear only once. Trimming cost V 3 bases and J 3 bases; bases outside gene matches: 12. Germline V gene lookup returns CDR1 SQVTM and CDR2 ANQGSEA. The CDR3 loop spans 16 amino acids. The sequencing sample was made of PBMCs or T cells enriched from blood (not recorded which). This clonotype was obtained from a woman aged 45-65 years who had recovered from COVID-19. The V call is TRBV29-1, the J call TRBJ2-5; 8 bases line up with TRBD1. CDR3 coding DNA: TGCAGCGTTGATATTTGGACAGGGAGCCTTAAAGAGACCCAGTACTTC. Amino acids: CSVDIWTGSLKETQYF.